This TCR beta chain is from a study of blood T cell repertoires in COVID-19 (dated by TCRdb to about 2020). Some background on the complete study: The collaborator samples originated in the United States, Italy and Spain and spanned the acute and convalescent phases of COVID-19. The prospective study material was composed of cDNA or gDNA derived from T cells, B-cell-depleted T cells, or PBMCs. Subjects who had been exposed to COVID-19, were actively infected with it, or had recovered from it provided the deeply sampled blood TCRbeta repertoires that made up the dataset. The repertoires were released in a freely available public database intended as a resource for research on the immune response to SARS-CoV-2. Samples came from the ongoing ImmuneRACE study (first 160 participants) plus 1,254 subjects from 6 global collaborators. Nearly every sample came with metadata listing a de-identified subject ID, COVID-19 status, age in years and sex. Where available, HLA class I and class II types were obtained from metadata supplied by the sample provider rather than from assay-based typing. The research as a whole found: The quantity of clinical and demographic metadata differed by source and by participant and was supplied without curation.

There are 15 amino acids in the CDR3, from cysteine to phenylalanine inclusive. Here the CDR3 DNA is all that survives: 45 bases in frame from base 1. Trimming takes 3 bases off V and 5 bases off J; junction bases not matched to a gene: 6. CDR1 and CDR2 are drawn from the germline V gene: LGHNT, FRNRAP. The collaborating institutions used their own protocols to collect whole blood in K2EDTA tubes. For TCRbeta analysis, collaborator samples were shipped as frozen whole blood, as isolated PBMCs, or as DNA extracted from either sample type. TCRbeta CDR3 regions were amplified from genomic DNA by means of the immunoSEQ Assay, a bias-controlled multiplex PCR. As for the authors' bioinformatics: Nucleated cell counts per sample were estimated from amplification of reference gene primers within the assay. To quantify the absolute abundance of each unique TCRbeta CDR3 rearrangement, sequence reads were collapsed and filtered. Productive Simpson clonality was computed per sample as the square root of Simpson's diversity index over productive rearrangements. Imported from immuneACCESS, the table was reduced by TCRdb to in-frame sequences with V and J called. These copies leave out some clones; in studies compared against another copy, an unresolved V gene accounts for under half, and the cause of the remainder is not known. For V, J and clone size, that table is used; D and trimming come from the DNA. This sample lists roughly 52,000 clones; approximately 85% were detected once. 20% to 25% of the sample rests with the top ten.

As to this clone: The antigen this receptor binds is unknown. No clone much larger than this one lies a single base away; base qualities are absent.

The sequenced material came from peripheral blood. Rearrangement joined TRBV12-5 to TRBJ2-5, with 10 bases in between that match TRBD2. The clonotype originates from a woman older than 75 with acute or convalescent COVID-19. This receptor carries the CDR3 CASGLGSGGRETQYF. Here is the DNA: TGTGCTAGTGGTTTAGGTAGCGGGGGGCGGGAGACCCAGTACTTC.